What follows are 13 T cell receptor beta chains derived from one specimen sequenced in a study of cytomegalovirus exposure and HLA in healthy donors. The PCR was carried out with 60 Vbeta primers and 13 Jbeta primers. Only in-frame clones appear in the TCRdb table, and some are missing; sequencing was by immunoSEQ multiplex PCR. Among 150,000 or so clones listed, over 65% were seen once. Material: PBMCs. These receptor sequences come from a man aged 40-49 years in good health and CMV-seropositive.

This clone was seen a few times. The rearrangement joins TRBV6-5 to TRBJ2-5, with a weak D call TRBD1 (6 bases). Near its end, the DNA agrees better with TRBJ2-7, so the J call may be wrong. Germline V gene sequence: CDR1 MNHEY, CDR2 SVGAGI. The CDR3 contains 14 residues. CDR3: CASSYGRGPYEQYF. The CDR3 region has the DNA TGTGCCAGCAGTTACGGCAGGGGACCTTACGAGCAGTACTTC.

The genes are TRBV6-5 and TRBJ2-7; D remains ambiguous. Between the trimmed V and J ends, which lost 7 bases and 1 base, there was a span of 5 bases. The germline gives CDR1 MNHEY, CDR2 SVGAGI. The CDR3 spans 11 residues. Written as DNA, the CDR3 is TGTGCCAGCACAAATTCCTACGAGCAGTACTTC. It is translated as CASTNSYEQYF.

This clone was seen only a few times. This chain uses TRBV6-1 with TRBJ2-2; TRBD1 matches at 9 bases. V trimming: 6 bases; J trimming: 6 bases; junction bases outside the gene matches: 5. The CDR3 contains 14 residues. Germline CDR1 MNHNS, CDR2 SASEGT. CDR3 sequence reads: CASRGTGKAGELFF. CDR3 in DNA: TGTGCCAGCAGGGGGACAGGGAAGGCCGGGGAGCTGTTTTTT.

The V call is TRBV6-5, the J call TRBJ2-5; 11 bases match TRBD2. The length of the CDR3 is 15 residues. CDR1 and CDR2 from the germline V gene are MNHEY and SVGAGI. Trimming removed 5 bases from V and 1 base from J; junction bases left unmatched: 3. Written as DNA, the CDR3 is TGTGCCAGCAGTCGGGGACTAGCGGTCCAAGAGACCCAGTACTTC. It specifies CASSRGLAVQETQYF.

Here the CDR3 reads CASSPRERGPDTQYF. The CDR3 DNA follows: TGTGCCAGTAGTCCACGGGAGAGGGGCCCAGATACGCAGTATTTT. The chain recombines TRBV19 with TRBJ2-3; TRBD2 might be the D (6 bases). Per the germline V gene, CDR1 is LNHDA and CDR2 is SQIVND (reference sequence). Trimming left V 5 bases short and J 4 bases short, with 16 bases between. The CDR3 consists of 15 residues.

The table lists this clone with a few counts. The chain's CDR3 is CASSPTGANEKLFF. The CDR3 DNA reads TGTGCCAGCAGCCCAACAGGGGCTAATGAAAAACTGTTTTTT. The chain is built from TRBV7-9 and TRBJ1-4; TRBD1 aligns across 7 bases. This CDR3 spans 14 amino acids. V shed 5 bases, J shed 3 bases, and the junction held 3 bases outside the gene matches. Germline CDR1 SEHNR, CDR2 FQNEAQ (reference sequence).

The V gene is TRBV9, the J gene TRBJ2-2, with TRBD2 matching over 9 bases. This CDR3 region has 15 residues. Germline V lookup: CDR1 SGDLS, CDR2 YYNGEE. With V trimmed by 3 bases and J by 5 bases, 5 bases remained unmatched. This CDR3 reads CASSAGAGGTGELFF. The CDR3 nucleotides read TGTGCCAGCAGCGCCGGGGCGGGAGGGACCGGGGAGCTGTTTTTT.

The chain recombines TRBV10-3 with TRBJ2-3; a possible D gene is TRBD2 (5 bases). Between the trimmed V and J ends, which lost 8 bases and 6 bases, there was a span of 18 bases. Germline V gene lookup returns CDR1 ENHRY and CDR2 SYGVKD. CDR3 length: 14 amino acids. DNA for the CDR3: TGTGCCATCGGTGGGGAGCACCTCCGGGATACGCAGTATTTT. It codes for CAIGGEHLRDTQYF.

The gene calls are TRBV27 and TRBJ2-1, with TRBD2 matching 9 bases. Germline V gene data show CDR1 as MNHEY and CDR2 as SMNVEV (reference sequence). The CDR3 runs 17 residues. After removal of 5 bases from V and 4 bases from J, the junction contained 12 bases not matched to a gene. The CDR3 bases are TGTGCCAGCAGTCCACGAGTAGCGGGGGACCCATACAATGAGCAGTTCTTC. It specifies CASSPRVAGDPYNEQFF.

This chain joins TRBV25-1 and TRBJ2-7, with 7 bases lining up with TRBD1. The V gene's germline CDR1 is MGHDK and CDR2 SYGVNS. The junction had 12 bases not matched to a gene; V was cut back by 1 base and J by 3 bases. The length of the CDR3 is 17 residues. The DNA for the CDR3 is TGTGCCAGCAGTGAATCCCCACAGGGGAAGAGTTTCTACGAGCAGTACTTC. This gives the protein CASSESPQGKSFYEQYF.

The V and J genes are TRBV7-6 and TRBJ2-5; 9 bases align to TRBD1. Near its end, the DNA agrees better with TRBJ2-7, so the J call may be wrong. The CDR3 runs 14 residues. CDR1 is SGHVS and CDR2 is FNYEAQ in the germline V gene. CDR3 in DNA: TGTGCCAGCAGCTACGGGACAGGGACCTACGAGCAGTACTTC. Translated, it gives CASSYGTGTYEQYF.

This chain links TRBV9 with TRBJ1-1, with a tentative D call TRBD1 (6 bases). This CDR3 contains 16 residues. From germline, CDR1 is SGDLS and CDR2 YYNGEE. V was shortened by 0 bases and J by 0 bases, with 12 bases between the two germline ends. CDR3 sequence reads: CASSVDPGTLNTEAFF. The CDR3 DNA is TGTGCCAGCAGCGTAGACCCCGGGACATTGAACACTGAAGCTTTCTTT.

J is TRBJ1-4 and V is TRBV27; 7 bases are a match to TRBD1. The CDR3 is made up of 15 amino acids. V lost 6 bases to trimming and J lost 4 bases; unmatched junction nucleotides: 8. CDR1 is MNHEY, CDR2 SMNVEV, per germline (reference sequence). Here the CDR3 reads CASRQETGYNEKLFF. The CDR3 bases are TGTGCCAGCAGACAAGAGACAGGGTATAATGAAAAACTGTTTTTT.